This TCR beta chain was identified during a study of shared clonotypes between healthy human individuals. The study used about 84 million PBMCs per unsorted sample for genomic DNA. Clones were sequenced by immunoSEQ multiplex PCR, and TCRdb holds only the in-frame ones, with some missing. Here the sample spans about half a million clones, around 73% being singletons. This CDR3 is built from 13 residues. Germline V gives CDR1 LNHDA, CDR2 SQIVND (reference sequence). The V and J ends lost 5 bases and 4 bases, in that order; junction bases with no gene match: 3. This TCR was recovered from a woman aged 40 to 55 in good health. Some clones in this sample may be carry-over from other donors' samples. The V and J genes are TRBV19 and TRBJ2-7; 9 positions agree with TRBD2. What was sequenced was PBMCs. The CDR3 here is CASSPAGGYEQYF. CDR3 sequence (DNA): TGTGCCAGTAGTCCAGCGGGAGGTTACGAGCAGTACTTC.